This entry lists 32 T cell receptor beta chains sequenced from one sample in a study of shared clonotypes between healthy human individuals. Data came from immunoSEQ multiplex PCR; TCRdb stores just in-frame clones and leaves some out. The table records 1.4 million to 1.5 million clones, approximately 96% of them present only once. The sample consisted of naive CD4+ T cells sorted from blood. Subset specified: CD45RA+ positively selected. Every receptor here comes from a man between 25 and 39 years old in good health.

Here the CDR3 reads CASSMRRPYNEQFF. The CDR3 region has the DNA TGTGCCAGTAGTATGCGACGGCCCTACAATGAGCAGTTCTTC. The gene calls are TRBV19 and TRBJ2-1; D not resolved. Trimming took off 3 bases at V and 2 bases at J, with 8 bases between the two ends. Germline CDR1 LNHDA, CDR2 SQIVND (reference sequence). CDR3 length: 14 residues.

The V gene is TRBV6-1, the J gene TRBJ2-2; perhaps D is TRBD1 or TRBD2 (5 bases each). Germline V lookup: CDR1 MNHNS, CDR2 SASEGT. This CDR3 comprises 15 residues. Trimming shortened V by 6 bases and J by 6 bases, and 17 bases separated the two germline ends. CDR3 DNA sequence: TGTGCCAGCAGGCCCGGGACCAATGTGCCCGGGGAGCTGTTTTTT. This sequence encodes CASRPGTNVPGELFF.

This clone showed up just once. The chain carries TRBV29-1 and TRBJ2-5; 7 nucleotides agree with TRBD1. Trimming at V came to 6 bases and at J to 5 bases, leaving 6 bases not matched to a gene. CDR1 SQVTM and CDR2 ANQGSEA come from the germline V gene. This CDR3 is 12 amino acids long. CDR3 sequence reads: CSVKQGHETQYF. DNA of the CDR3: TGCAGCGTGAAACAGGGGCACGAGACCCAGTACTTC. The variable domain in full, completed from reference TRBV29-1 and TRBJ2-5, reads SAVISQKPSRDICQRGTSLTIQCQVDSQVTMMFWYRQQPGQSLTLIATANQGSEATYESGFVIDKFPISRPNLTFSTLTVSNMSPEDSSIYLCSVKQGHETQYFGPGTRLLVL.

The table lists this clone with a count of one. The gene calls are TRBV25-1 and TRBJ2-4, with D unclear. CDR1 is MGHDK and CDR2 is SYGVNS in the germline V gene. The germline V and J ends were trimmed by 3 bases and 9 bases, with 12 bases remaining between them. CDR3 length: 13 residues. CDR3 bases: TGTGCCAGCAGTGATCAGGCCAGAATCATTCAGTACTTC. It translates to CASSDQARIIQYF. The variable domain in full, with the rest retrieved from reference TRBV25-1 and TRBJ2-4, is EADIYQTPRYLVIGTGKKITLECSQTMGHDKMYWYQQDPGMELHLIHYSYGVNSTEKGDLSSESTVSRIRTEHFPLTLESARPSHTSQYLCASSDQARIIQYFGAGTRLSVL.

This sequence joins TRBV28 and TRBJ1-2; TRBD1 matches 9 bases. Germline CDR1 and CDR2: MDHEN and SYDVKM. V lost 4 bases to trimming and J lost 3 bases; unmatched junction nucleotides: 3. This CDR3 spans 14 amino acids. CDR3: CASSWTGVYYGYTF. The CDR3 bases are TGTGCCAGCAGTTGGACAGGGGTTTACTATGGCTACACCTTC.

CDR3: CASKKLATSTDTQYF. The DNA of the CDR3 is TGCGCCAGCAAGAAGCTAGCGACTAGCACAGATACGCAGTATTTT. The V call is TRBV5-1, the J call TRBJ2-3; perhaps TRBD2 as D (6 bases). Per the germline V gene, CDR1 is SGHRS and CDR2 is YFSETQ. V lost 6 bases to trimming and J lost 0 bases, with 14 bases between them. This CDR3 spans 15 amino acids.

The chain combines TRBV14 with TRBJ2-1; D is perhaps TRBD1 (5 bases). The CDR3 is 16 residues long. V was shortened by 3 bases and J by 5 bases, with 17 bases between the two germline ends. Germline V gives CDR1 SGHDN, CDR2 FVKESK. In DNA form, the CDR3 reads TGTGCCAGCAGCCAGGCTACAGGTTTACCGAACAATGAGCAGTTCTTC. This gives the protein CASSQATGLPNNEQFF.

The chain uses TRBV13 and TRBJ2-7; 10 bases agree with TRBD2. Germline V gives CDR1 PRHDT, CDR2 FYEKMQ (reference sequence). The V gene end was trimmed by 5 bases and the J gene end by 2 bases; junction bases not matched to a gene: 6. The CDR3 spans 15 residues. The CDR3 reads CASSPTSGATYEQYF. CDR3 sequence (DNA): TGTGCCAGCAGCCCAACTAGCGGGGCAACCTACGAGCAGTACTTC.

Here the CDR3 DNA reads TGTGCCAGCAGACCTACGGGGGGTATGACAGATACGCAGTATTTT. Its protein product is CASRPTGGMTDTQYF. The chain couples TRBV7-9 to TRBJ2-3; 7 nucleotides match TRBD2. This CDR3 contains 15 residues. The V gene end was trimmed by 6 bases and the J gene end by 3 bases; junction bases not matched to a gene: 9. The germline gives CDR1 SEHNR, CDR2 FQNEAQ (reference sequence).

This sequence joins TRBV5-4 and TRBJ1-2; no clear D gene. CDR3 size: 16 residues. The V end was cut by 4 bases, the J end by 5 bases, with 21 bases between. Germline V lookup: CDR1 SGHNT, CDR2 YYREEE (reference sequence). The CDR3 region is CASSPKSSKFPYGYTF. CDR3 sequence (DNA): TGTGCCAGCAGCCCAAAAAGCAGCAAATTCCCGTATGGCTACACCTTC.

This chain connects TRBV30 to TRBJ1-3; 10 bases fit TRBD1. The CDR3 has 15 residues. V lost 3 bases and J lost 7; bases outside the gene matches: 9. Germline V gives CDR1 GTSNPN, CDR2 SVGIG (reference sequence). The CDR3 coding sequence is TGTGCCTGGAGCTCCCCAGACAGGGGGCTGAACACCATATATTTT. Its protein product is CAWSSPDRGLNTIYF.

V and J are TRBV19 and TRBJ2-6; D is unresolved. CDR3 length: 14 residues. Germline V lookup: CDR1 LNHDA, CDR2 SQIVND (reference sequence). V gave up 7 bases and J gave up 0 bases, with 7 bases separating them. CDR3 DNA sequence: TGTGCCAGTACCGCTTACTCTGGGGCCAACGTCCTGACTTTC. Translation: CASTAYSGANVLTF.

Written as DNA, the CDR3 is TGTGCCTTCTACCCGGGGGGGAGCAACTATGGCTACACCTTC. Amino acid sequence: CAFYPGGSNYGYTF. The chain joins TRBV30 to TRBJ1-2; D possibly corresponds to TRBD1 (5 bases). CDR1 is GTSNPN, CDR2 SVGIG, per germline (reference sequence). There are 14 residues in the CDR3. V dropped 7 bases and J dropped 2 bases, with 17 bases sitting between them.

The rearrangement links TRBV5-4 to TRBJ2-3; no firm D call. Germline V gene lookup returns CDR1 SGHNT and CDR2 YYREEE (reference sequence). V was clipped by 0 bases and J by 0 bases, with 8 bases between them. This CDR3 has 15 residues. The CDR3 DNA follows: TGTGCCAGCAGCTTGGAAATCCACAGCACAGATACGCAGTATTTT. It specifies CASSLEIHSTDTQYF. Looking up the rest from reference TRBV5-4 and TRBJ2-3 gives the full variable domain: ETGVTQSPTHLIKTRGQQVTLRCSSQSGHNTVSWYQQALGQGPQFIFQYYREEENGRGNFPPRFSGLQFPNYSSELNVNALELDDSALYLCASSLEIHSTDTQYFGPGTRLTVL.

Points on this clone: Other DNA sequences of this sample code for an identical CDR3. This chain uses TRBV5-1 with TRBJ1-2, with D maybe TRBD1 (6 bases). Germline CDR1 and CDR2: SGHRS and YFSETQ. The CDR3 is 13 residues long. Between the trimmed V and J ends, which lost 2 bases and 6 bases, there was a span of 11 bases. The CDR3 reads CASSLEGGNGYTF. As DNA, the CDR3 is TGCGCCAGCAGCTTAGAAGGGGGAAATGGCTACACCTTC. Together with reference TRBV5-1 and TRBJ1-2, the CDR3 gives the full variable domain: KAGVTQTPRYLIKTRGQQVTLSCSPISGHRSVSWYQQTPGQGLQFLFEYFSETQRNKGNFPGRFSGRQFSNSRSEMNVSTLELGDSALYLCASSLEGGNGYTFGSGTRLTVV.

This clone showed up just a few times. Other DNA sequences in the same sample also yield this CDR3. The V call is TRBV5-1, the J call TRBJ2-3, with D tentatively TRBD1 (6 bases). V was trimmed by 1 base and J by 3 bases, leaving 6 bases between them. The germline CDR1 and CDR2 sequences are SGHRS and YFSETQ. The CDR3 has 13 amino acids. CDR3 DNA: TGCGCCAGCAGCTTGAGGGGGACAGATACGCAGTATTTT. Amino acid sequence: CASSLRGTDTQYF. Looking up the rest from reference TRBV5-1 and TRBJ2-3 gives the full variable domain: KAGVTQTPRYLIKTRGQQVTLSCSPISGHRSVSWYQQTPGQGLQFLFEYFSETQRNKGNFPGRFSGRQFSNSRSEMNVSTLELGDSALYLCASSLRGTDTQYFGPGTRLTVL.

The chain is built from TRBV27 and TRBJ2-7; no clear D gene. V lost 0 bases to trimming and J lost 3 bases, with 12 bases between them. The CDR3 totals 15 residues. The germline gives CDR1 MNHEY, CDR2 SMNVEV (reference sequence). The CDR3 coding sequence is TGTGCCAGCAGTTTATCTGTACTAAGCAACTACGAGCAGTACTTC. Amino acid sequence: CASSLSVLSNYEQYF.

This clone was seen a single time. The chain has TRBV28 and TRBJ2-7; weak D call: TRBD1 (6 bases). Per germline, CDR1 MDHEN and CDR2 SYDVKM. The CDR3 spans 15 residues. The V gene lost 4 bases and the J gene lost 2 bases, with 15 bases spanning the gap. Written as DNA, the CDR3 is TGTGCCAGCAGTTCCCCAGCCAGGGGACCCTACGAGCAGTACTTC. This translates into CASSSPARGPYEQYF.

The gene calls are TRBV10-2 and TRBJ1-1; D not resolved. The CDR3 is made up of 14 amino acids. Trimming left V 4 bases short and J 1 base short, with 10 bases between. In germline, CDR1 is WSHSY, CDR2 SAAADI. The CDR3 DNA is TGCGCCAGCAGTGTGCTAGAGACGAACACTGAAGCTTTCTTT. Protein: CASSVLETNTEAFF.

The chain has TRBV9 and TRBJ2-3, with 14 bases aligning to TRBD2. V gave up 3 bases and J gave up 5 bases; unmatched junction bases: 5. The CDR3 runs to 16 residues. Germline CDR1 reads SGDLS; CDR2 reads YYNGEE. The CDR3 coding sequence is TGTGCCAGCAGCGGGCGACTAGCGGGAGGGGGAGATACGCAGTATTTT. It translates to CASSGRLAGGGDTQYF. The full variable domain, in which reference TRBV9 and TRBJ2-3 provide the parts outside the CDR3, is DSGVTQTPKHLITATGQRVTLRCSPRSGDLSVYWYQQSLDQGLQFLIQYYNGEERAKGNILERFSAQQFPDLHSELNLSSLELGDSALYFCASSGRLAGGGDTQYFGPGTRLTVL.

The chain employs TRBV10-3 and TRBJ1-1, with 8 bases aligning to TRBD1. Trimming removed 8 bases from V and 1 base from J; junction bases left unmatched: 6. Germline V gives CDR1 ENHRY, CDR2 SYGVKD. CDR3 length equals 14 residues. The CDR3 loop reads CAIADRGGNTEAFF. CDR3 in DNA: TGTGCCATCGCTGACAGGGGTGGGAACACTGAAGCTTTCTTT.

CDR3 region: CSVVRSQLNTEAFF. Written as DNA, the CDR3 is TGCAGCGTTGTACGGTCCCAATTGAACACTGAAGCTTTCTTT. The J gene is TRBJ1-1, the V gene TRBV29-1; D gene ambiguous. V was trimmed by 4 bases and J by 0 bases, leaving 12 bases between them. The CDR3 is 14 residues long. Germline lookup yields CDR1 SQVTM and CDR2 ANQGSEA.

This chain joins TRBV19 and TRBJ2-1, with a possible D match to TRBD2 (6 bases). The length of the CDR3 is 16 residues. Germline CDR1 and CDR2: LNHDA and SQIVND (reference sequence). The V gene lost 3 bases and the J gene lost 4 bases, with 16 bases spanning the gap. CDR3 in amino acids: CASSIPGTGPYNEQFF. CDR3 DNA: TGTGCCAGTAGTATCCCCGGGACTGGCCCTTACAATGAGCAGTTCTTC.

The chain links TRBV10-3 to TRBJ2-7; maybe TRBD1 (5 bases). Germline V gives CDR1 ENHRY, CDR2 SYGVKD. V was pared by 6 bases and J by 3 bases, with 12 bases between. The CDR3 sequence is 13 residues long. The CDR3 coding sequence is TGTGCCATCAGCTCTAAGGGGAACTACGAGCAGTACTTC. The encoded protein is CAISSKGNYEQYF.

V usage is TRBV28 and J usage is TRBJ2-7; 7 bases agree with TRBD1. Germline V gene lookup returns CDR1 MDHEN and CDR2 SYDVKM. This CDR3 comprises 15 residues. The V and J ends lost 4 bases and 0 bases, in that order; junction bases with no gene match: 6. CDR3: CASSWSGQSSYEQYF. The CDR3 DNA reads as TGTGCCAGCAGTTGGTCGGGACAGAGCTCCTACGAGCAGTACTTC.

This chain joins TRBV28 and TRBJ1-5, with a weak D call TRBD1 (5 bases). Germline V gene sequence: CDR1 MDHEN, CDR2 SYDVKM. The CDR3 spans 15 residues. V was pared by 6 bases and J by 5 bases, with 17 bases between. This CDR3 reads CASRTGTLPYQPQHF. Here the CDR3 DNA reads TGTGCCAGCAGAACCGGGACTCTCCCTTATCAGCCCCAGCATTTT. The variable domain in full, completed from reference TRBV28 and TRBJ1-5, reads DVKVTQSSRYLVKRTGEKVFLECVQDMDHENMFWYRQDPGLGLRLIYFSYDVKMKEKGDIPEGYSVSREKKERFSLILESASTNQTSMYLCASRTGTLPYQPQHFGDGTRLSIL.

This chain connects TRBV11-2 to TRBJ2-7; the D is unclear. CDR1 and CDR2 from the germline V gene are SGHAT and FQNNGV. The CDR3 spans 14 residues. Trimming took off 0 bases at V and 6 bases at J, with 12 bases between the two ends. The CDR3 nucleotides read TGTGCCAGCAGCTTAGATCTTGCAGGCCCCGAGCAGTACTTC. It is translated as CASSLDLAGPEQYF.

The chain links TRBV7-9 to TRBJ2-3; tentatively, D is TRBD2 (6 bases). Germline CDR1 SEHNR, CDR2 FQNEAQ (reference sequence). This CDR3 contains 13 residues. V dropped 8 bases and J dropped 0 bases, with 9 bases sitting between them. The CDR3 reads CASWSGSTDTQYF. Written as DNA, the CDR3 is TGTGCCAGCTGGAGCGGGAGCACAGATACGCAGTATTTT.

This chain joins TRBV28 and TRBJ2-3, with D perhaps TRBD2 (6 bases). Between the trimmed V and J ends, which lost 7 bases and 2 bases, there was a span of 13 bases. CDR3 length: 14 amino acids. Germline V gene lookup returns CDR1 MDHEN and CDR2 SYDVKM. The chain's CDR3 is CASTLAVPTDTQYF. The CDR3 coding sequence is TGTGCCAGCACCTTAGCGGTTCCCACAGATACGCAGTATTTT.

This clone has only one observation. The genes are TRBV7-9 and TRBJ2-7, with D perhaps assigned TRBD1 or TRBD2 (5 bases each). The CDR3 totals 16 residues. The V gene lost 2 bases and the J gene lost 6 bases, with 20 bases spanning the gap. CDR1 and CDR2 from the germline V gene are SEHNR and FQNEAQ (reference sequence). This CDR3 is CASSLSSGLGIGEQYF. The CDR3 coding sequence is TGTGCCAGCAGCTTATCGTCGGGGCTAGGCATTGGCGAGCAGTACTTC.

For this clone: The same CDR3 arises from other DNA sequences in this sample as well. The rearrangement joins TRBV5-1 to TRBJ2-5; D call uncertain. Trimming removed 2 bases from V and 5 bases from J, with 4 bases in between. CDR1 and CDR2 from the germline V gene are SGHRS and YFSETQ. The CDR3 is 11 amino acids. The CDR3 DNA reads TGCGCCAGCAGCTTTTTGGAGACCCAGTACTTC. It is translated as CASSFLETQYF. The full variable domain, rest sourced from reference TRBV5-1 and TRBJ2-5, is KAGVTQTPRYLIKTRGQQVTLSCSPISGHRSVSWYQQTPGQGLQFLFEYFSETQRNKGNFPGRFSGRQFSNSRSEMNVSTLELGDSALYLCASSFLETQYFGPGTRLLVL.

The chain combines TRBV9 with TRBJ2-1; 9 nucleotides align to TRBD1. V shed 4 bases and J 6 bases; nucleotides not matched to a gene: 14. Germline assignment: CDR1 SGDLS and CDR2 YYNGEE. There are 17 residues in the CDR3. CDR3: CASSTMTGTGIPNEQFF. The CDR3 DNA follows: TGTGCCAGCAGCACAATGACCGGGACAGGGATTCCCAATGAGCAGTTCTTC.